This T cell receptor (beta chain) was recovered during a study of CD8 T cell repertoires and HIV-1 epitope variants (dated by TCRdb to about 2020). In the study overall: In separate culture wells, T cells were stimulated with each of twenty-five peptides that represented autologous and known Gag and Nef epitope variants. Among the control conditions were a peptide pool of CMV, EBV and flu, the Ebola AY9 epitope serving as a negative control, and a well with no peptide. A total of about 83 T cell cultures were run, with each culture condition performed in triplicate except for one peptide, which was performed in duplicate. T cells were enriched using the EasySep Human T Cell Enrichment Kit and then co-cultured with an equal number of autologous T cell-negative cells acting as antigen-presenting cells. A 1M T cell aliquot was kept as an uncultured baseline condition, separate from the roughly 90 T cell cultures. Three Gag epitope families and Nef HW9 and YT9 were included among the tested epitopes. For 10 days the cultures were kept in IMDM with gentamicin, and on days 3 and 7 half of the media was changed with IL-2, IL-7 and IL-15 added.

Sequencing of TCR beta CDR3 regions was performed at survey depth on the immunoSEQ platform. The QIAamp DNA micro kit was used to extract genomic DNA from every cultured and uncultured CD8+ T cell population. The study's own analysis went as follows. Any sample with under 5,000 productive reads was excluded, and this exclusion removed about 6% of the roughly 80 cultures stimulated with HIV peptides. A MANAFEST web app trimmed sequences to CDR3 and removed nonproductive sequences, CDR3s under 5 amino acids, and those not starting C or ending F/W. Antigen-specific clonotypes had to expand in at least 2 of 3 replicates versus no-peptide control at FDR 0.01, only within one epitope family. A specific clonotype also had to show a frequency at least fivefold higher than in wells stimulated with peptides from other epitope families. TCRdb carries this immuneACCESS record with in-frame sequences only. Its versions omit some clonotypes, under half of them owing to an unresolved V gene in the studies checked, with the rest unexplained. V and J calls and clone size are as listed in that table; D and trimming were resolved from the DNA. The sample table holds about 7,100 clones, of which 66% were seen once. The ten largest clones represent about 40% of the sample.

A word on this clone: No antigen is known for it. One base away there is no much larger clone; base qualities are not given.

The research as a whole found: Only TCR beta chains were identified by the assay, and proliferation to antigen, not T cell function or cytokine profile, was indicated. Roughly 5 clonotypes recognized the Nef KF9 family and one the HW9 family, with no responses to the TAALDMSHF plasma variant. Roughly 10 antigen-specific TCR beta clonotypes were identified, and five or six of them appeared cross-reactive for autologous or known escape epitope variants.

The EasySep Human CD8+ T Cell Enrichment Kit was used on day 10 to isolate CD8+ T cells from every culture. Trimming costs V 3 bases and J 5 bases, and their ends lie 13 bases apart. CDR1 and CDR2 are read off the germline V gene (reference sequence) as GTSNPN and SVGIG. From its cysteine to its phenylalanine, the CDR3 spans 13 amino acids. The only DNA kept is the CDR3, 39 bases in frame from the first base. Recombination connected TRBV30 to TRBJ1-1; the D gene assignment is ambiguous. This TCR derives from a male donor with HIV. Sequences were obtained from cultured CD8+ T cells derived from PBMCs. The CDR3 protein sequence reads: CAWRGSFGTEAFF. The DNA sequence is given as TGTGCCTGGAGAGGTTCGTTTGGGACTGAAGCTTTCTTT.